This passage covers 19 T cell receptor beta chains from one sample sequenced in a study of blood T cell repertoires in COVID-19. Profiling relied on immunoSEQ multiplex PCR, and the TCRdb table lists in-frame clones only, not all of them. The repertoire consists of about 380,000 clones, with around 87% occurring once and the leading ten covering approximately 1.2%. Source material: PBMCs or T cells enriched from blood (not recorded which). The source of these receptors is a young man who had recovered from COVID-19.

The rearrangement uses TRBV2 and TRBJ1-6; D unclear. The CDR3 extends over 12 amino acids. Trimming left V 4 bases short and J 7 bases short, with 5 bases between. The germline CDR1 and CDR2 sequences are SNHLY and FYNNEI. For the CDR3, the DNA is TGTGCCAGCAGTGCCCAGAATTCACCCCTCCACTTT. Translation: CASSAQNSPLHF. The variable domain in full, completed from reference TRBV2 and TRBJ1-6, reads EPEVTQTPSHQVTQMGQEVILRCVPISNHLYFYWYRQILGQKVEFLVSFYNNEISEKSEIFDDQFSVERPDGSNFTLKIRSTKLEDSAMYFCASSAQNSPLHFGNGTRLTVT.

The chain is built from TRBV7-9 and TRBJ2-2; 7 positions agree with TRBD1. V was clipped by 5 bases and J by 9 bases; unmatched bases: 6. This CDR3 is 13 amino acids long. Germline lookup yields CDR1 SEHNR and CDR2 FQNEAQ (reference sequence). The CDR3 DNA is TGTGCCAGCAGCGGCCGACAGGGTCGGGAGCTGTTTTTT. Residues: CASSGRQGRELFF. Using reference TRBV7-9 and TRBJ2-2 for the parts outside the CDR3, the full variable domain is DTGVSQNPRHKITKRGQNVTFRCDPISEHNRLYWYRQTLGQGPEFLTYFQNEAQLEKSRLLSDRFSAERPKGSFSTLEIQRTEQGDSAMYLCASSGRQGRELFFGEGSRLTVL.

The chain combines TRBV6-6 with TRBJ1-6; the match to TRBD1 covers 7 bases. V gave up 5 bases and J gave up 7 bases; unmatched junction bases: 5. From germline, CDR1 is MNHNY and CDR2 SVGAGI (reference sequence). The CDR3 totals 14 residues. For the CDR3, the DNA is TGTGCCAGCAGTGGCGGGACAGCAAATTCACCCCTCCACTTT. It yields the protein CASSGGTANSPLHF.

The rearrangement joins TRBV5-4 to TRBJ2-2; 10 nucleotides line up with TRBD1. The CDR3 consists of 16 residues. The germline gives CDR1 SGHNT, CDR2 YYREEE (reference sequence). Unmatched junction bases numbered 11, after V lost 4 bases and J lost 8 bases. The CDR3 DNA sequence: TGTGCCAGCAGCCTCCCGGGACAGGGGAGTTTTGGGGAGCTGTTTTTT. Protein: CASSLPGQGSFGELFF.

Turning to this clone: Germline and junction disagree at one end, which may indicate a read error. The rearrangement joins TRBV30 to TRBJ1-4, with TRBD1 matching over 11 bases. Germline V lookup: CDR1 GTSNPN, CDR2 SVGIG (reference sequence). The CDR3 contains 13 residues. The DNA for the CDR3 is TGTGCCTGGAGTGCCCGGGACAGGGGGTTGCGGGGCTTT. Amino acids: CAWSARDRGLRGF.

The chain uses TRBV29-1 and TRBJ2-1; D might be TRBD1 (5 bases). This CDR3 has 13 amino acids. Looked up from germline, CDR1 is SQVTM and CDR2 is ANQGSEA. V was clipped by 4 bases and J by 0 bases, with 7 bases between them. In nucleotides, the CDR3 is TGCAGCGTTGCTGACAGCTCCTACAATGAGCAGTTCTTC. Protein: CSVADSSYNEQFF.

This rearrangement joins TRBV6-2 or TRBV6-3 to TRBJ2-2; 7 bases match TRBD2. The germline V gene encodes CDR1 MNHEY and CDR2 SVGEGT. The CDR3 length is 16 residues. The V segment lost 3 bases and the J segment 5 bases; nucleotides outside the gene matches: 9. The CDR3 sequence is CASSYRPAGYTGELFF. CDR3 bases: TGTGCCAGCAGTTATCGGCCAGCGGGGTATACCGGGGAGCTGTTTTTT.

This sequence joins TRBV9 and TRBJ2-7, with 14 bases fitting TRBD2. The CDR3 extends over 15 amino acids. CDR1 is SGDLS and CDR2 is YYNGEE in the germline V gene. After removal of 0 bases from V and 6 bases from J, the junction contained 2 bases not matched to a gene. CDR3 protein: CASSVGTSGGREQYF. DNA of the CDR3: TGTGCCAGCAGCGTAGGGACTAGCGGGGGGCGCGAGCAGTACTTC.

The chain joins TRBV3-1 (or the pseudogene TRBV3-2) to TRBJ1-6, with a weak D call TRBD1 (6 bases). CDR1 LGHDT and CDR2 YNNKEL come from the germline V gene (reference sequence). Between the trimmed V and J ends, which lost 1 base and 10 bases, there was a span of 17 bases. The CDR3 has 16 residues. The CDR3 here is CASSQVRGTTFSPLHF. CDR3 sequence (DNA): TGTGCCAGCAGCCAAGTGAGGGGGACCACGTTCTCACCCCTCCACTTT.

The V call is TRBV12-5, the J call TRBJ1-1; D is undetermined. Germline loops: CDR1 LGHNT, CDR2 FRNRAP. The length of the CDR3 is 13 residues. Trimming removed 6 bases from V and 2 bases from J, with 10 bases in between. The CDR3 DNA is TGTGCTAGTGGATGGAACAGCAACACTGAAGCTTTCTTT. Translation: CASGWNSNTEAFF.

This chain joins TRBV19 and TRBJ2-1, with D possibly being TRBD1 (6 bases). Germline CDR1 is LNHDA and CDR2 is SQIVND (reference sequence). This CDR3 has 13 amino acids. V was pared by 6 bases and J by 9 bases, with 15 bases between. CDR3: CASSTGISGEQFF. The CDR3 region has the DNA TGTGCCAGTAGCACAGGGATCTCAGGTGAGCAGTTCTTC.

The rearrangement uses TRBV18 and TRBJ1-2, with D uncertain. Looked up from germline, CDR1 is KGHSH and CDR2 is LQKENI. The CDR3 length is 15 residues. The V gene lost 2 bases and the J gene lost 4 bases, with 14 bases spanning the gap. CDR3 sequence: CASSPERSGIYGYTF. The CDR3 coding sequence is TGTGCCAGCTCACCAGAGAGAAGCGGTATCTATGGCTACACCTTC. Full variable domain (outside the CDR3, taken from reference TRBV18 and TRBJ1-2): NAGVMQNPRHLVRRRGQEARLRCSPMKGHSHVYWYRQLPEEGLKFMVYLQKENIIDESGMPKERFSAEFPKEGPSILRIQQVVRGDSAAYFCASSPERSGIYGYTFGSGTRLTVV.

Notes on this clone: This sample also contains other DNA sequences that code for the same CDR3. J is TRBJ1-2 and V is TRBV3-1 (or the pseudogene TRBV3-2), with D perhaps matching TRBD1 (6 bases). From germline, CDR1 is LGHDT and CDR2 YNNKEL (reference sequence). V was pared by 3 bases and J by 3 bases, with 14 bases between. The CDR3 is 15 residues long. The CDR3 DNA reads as TGTGCCAGCAGCCAGAGAGACAGGACCGACTATGGCTACACCTTC. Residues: CASSQRDRTDYGYTF.

The chain's CDR3 is CASSPSPPQVYNSPLHF. CDR3 nucleotide sequence: TGTGCCAGCAGCCCTAGCCCCCCACAAGTGTATAATTCACCCCTCCACTTT. The chain recombines TRBV13 with TRBJ1-6; D is uncertain. Germline V lookup: CDR1 PRHDT, CDR2 FYEKMQ (reference sequence). The length of the CDR3 is 17 residues. V lost 5 bases and J lost 4, with 18 bases in between.

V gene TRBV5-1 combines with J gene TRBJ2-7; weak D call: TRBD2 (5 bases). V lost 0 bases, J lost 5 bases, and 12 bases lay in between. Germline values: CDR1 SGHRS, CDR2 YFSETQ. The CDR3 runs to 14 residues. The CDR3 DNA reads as TGCGCCAGCAGCTTGGACCCGAGGGCGAACGAGCAGTACTTC. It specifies CASSLDPRANEQYF.

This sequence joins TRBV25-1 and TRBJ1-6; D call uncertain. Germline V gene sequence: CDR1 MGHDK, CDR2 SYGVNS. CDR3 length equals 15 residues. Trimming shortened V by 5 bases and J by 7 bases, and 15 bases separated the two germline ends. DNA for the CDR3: TGTGCCAGCAGTCGAAAAACAGCCGTGAATTCACCCCTCCACTTT. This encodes CASSRKTAVNSPLHF.

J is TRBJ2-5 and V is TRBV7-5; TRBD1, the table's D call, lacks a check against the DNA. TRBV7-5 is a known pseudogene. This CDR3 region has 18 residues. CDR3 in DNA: TGTGCCAGAAGCTTAGGCGAGGAAATGACAGCTGAACAAGAGACCCAGTACTTC. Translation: CARSLGEEMTAEQETQYF.

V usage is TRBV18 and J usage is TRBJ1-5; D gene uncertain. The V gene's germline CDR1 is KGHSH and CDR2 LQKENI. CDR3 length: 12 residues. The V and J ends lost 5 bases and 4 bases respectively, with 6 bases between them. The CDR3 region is CASSDLNQPQHF. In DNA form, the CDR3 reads TGTGCCAGCTCAGACTTAAATCAGCCCCAGCATTTT. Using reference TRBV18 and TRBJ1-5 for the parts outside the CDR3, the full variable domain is NAGVMQNPRHLVRRRGQEARLRCSPMKGHSHVYWYRQLPEEGLKFMVYLQKENIIDESGMPKERFSAEFPKEGPSILRIQQVVRGDSAAYFCASSDLNQPQHFGDGTRLSIL.

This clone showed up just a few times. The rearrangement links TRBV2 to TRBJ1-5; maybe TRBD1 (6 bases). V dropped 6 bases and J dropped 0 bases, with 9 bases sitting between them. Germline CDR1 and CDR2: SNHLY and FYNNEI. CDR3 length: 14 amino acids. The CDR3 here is CASRDRISNQPQHF. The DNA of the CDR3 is TGTGCCAGCAGGGACAGAATTAGCAATCAGCCCCAGCATTTT.